The 26 T cell receptor beta chains reported below all come from one sample, sequenced in a study of beta chain features in type 1 diabetes. Of the isolated RNA, all was reverse transcribed, and so the sequenced material was expressed TCRB transcripts. Sequencing was performed with immunoSEQ multiplex PCR; in TCRdb, only in-frame clones are kept and a portion is missing. The repertoire includes more than 110,000 clones, roughly 7.2% of them detected once, and roughly 1.4% sits in the top ten. Material for sequencing was central memory CD4+ T cells from blood. The receptors here all came from a woman in her thirties in good health.

This clone has at least ten counts. The rearrangement joins TRBV4-2 to TRBJ2-1, with D uncertain. Looked up from germline, CDR1 is LGHNA and CDR2 is YNFKEQ. CDR3 length: 14 residues. Trimming removed 0 bases from V and 6 bases from J, with 9 bases in between. CDR3 amino acids: CASSQERAFNEQFF. As DNA, the CDR3 is TGTGCCAGCAGCCAAGAACGAGCGTTCAATGAGCAGTTCTTC.

The chain links TRBV11-2 to TRBJ2-7, with 10 bases that match TRBD2. This CDR3 comprises 14 residues. CDR1 is SGHAT and CDR2 is FQNNGV in the germline V gene. After removal of 1 base from V and 7 bases from J, the junction contained 4 bases not matched to a gene. The CDR3 DNA sequence: TGTGCCAGCAGCTTAGCACTAGCGGGGAAGGAGCAGTACTTC. It yields the protein CASSLALAGKEQYF.

About this clone itself: Other DNA variants within this sample encode the same CDR3. The chain is built from TRBV30 and TRBJ1-3; D unclear. This CDR3 region has 14 residues. Germline CDR1 and CDR2: GTSNPN and SVGIG (reference sequence). Trimming shortened V by 3 bases and J by 0 bases, and 9 bases separated the two germline ends. The CDR3 bases are TGTGCCTGGAGCCCGGGGAACTCTGGAAACACCATATATTTT. It codes for CAWSPGNSGNTIYF.

The V call is TRBV18, the J call TRBJ1-1; maybe TRBD1 (5 bases). Trimming pared 6 bases from V and 1 base from J, leaving 15 bases between. This CDR3 region has 15 residues. Looked up from germline, CDR1 is KGHSH and CDR2 is LQKENI. CDR3 sequence (DNA): TGTGCCAGCTCCCAAACTGGACAAGGGAACACTGAAGCTTTCTTT. Protein: CASSQTGQGNTEAFF.

This rearrangement joins TRBV2 to TRBJ1-4; no definite D call. Germline CDR1 reads SNHLY; CDR2 reads FYNNEI. The ends were cut back, 11 bases at V and 7 bases at J, with 23 bases in the middle. CDR3 size: 15 residues. CDR3 nucleotides: TGTGCCGGAGCGGGGATGTTAGGGCCAACTGAAAAACTGTTTTTT. As protein: CAGAGMLGPTEKLFF. Drawing the rest from reference TRBV2 and TRBJ1-4, the complete variable domain is EPEVTQTPSHQVTQMGQEVILRCVPISNHLYFYWYRQILGQKVEFLVSFYNNEISEKSEIFDDQFSVERPDGSNFTLKIRSTKLEDSAMYFCAGAGMLGPTEKLFFGSGTQLSVL.

This clone was seen a few times. This chain links TRBV6-4 with TRBJ1-5, with D possibly matching TRBD1 (5 bases). The CDR3 contains 17 residues. From germline, CDR1 is MRHNA and CDR2 SNTAGT. Trimming took 0 bases from V and 4 from J, leaving 16 bases between them. CDR3 amino acids: CASSDSNGRGTNQPQHF. In DNA form, the CDR3 reads TGTGCCAGCAGTGACTCTAACGGGCGGGGGACTAATCAGCCCCAGCATTTT.

The J gene is TRBJ2-5, the V gene TRBV7-2; 7 positions match TRBD1. The CDR3 length is 18 residues. Germline trimming cut 2 bases from V and 3 bases from J; bases unmatched to any gene: 15. Per the germline V gene, CDR1 is SGHTA and CDR2 is FQGNSA. Here the CDR3 DNA reads TGTGCCAGCAGCTTATTTGCCCGGACAGGTGGTCCCGAAGAGACCCAGTACTTC. As protein: CASSLFARTGGPEETQYF.

This clone was seen a handful of times. This chain uses TRBV6-1 with TRBJ2-7, with TRBD1 matching 8 bases. The CDR3 length is 13 residues. Germline loops: CDR1 MNHNS, CDR2 SASEGT. J lost 5 bases, V lost 4 bases, and 4 bases had no gene match. The CDR3 nucleotides are TGTGCCAGCAGTGTGACAGGGGTCGACGAGCAGTACTTC. Its translation is CASSVTGVDEQYF.

This clone was detected a few times. The V call is TRBV5-1, the J call TRBJ2-1; TRBD2 aligns across 14 bases. Germline V lookup: CDR1 SGHRS, CDR2 YFSETQ. The CDR3 is made up of 15 amino acids. V was clipped by 5 bases and J by 6 bases; unmatched bases: 4. The CDR3 loop is CASSLTSGRGNEQFF. CDR3 nucleotides: TGCGCCAGCAGTTTGACTAGCGGGAGGGGCAATGAGCAGTTCTTC.

This clone appeared a few times. This sequence joins TRBV7-9 and TRBJ1-4; TRBD1 matches at 8 bases. CDR1 SEHNR and CDR2 FQNEAQ come from the germline V gene (reference sequence). The CDR3 length is 14 residues. The ends lost 10 bases at V and 6 bases at J; junction bases unmatched: 10. The CDR3 bases are TGTGCCACCGTGGCCGCAGGGGGCTATGAAAAACTGTTTTTT. Protein sequence: CATVAAGGYEKLFF.

In its sample, this clone was seen a few times. The same CDR3 arises from other DNA sequences in this sample as well. The CDR3 nucleotides read TGTGCCAGCAGTTACTCTCGGACTAGCGACGAGCAGTACTTC. Translating gives CASSYSRTSDEQYF. V is TRBV6-5 and J is TRBJ2-7, with 9 bases matching TRBD2. CDR3 length equals 14 residues. CDR1 is MNHEY, CDR2 SVGAGI, per germline. V lost 0 bases and J lost 5; bases outside the gene matches: 2.

The V call is TRBV6-4, the J call TRBJ1-1; D ambiguous. Between the trimmed V and J ends, which lost 7 bases and 4 bases, there was a span of 10 bases. CDR1 is MRHNA, CDR2 SNTAGT, per germline. This CDR3 has 12 amino acids. The CDR3 reads CASIEAATEAFF. CDR3 DNA sequence: TGTGCCAGCATCGAGGCGGCCACTGAAGCTTTCTTT.

This chain uses TRBV28 with TRBJ1-2; D is unclear. Germline values: CDR1 MDHEN, CDR2 SYDVKM. Trimming removed 11 bases at V and 3 bases at J, with 19 bases between. The CDR3 length is 14 residues. In DNA, the CDR3 is TGTGCCGGATCCCGTCCCCAGGCCCACTATGGCTACACCTTC. Translating it yields CAGSRPQAHYGYTF.

This clone was observed a handful of times. V usage is TRBV15 and J usage is TRBJ2-1; the D is unclear. From germline, CDR1 is LNHNV and CDR2 YYDKDF (reference sequence). This CDR3 spans 14 amino acids. The V end was cut by 4 bases, the J end by 8 bases, with 15 bases between. CDR3 in DNA: TGTGCCACCAGCAAGGCCCTCGCCCGGGATGAGCAGTTCTTC. It translates to CATSKALARDEQFF.

The chain employs TRBV29-1 and TRBJ1-2; tentatively, D is TRBD1 (5 bases). Germline CDR1 and CDR2: SQVTM and ANQGSEA. Trimming removed 2 bases from V and 0 bases from J, with 25 bases in between. There are 19 residues in the CDR3. CDR3 nucleotides: TGCAGCGTTGAACATGGAAAAAGGGCAGGGCTGTCAGCTAACTATGGCTACACCTTC. Amino acid sequence: CSVEHGKRAGLSANYGYTF. Supplemented by reference TRBV29-1 and TRBJ1-2, the full variable domain reads SAVISQKPSRDICQRGTSLTIQCQVDSQVTMMFWYRQQPGQSLTLIATANQGSEATYESGFVIDKFPISRPNLTFSTLTVSNMSPEDSSIYLCSVEHGKRAGLSANYGYTFGSGTRLTVV.

This clone was counted between two and nine times. J is TRBJ2-2 and V is TRBV7-2; TRBD1 aligns across 8 bases. The CDR3 runs 16 residues. Germline assignment: CDR1 SGHTA and CDR2 FQGNSA. The ends lost 2 bases at V and 6 bases at J; junction bases unmatched: 8. The CDR3 loop reads CASSLTGTGYAGELFF. The CDR3 nucleotides read TGTGCCAGCAGCTTAACCGGGACAGGTTACGCCGGGGAGCTGTTTTTT.

This clone has more than one count but fewer than ten. V gene TRBV2 combines with J gene TRBJ1-5; D might be TRBD1 (5 bases). V shed 4 bases and J shed 5 bases, with 12 bases lying between them. The germline V gene has CDR1 SNHLY and CDR2 FYNNEI. The CDR3 totals 14 residues. The CDR3 protein is CASSAHQGYQPQHF. CDR3 coding DNA: TGTGCCAGCAGTGCACATCAGGGATATCAGCCCCAGCATTTT. Full variable domain (remainder filled in from reference TRBV2 and TRBJ1-5): EPEVTQTPSHQVTQMGQEVILRCVPISNHLYFYWYRQILGQKVEFLVSFYNNEISEKSEIFDDQFSVERPDGSNFTLKIRSTKLEDSAMYFCASSAHQGYQPQHFGDGTRLSIL.

The genes are TRBV7-2 and TRBJ2-3, with D unresolved. The CDR3 covers 16 residues. Trimming cost V 1 base and J 0 bases, with 11 bases left between them. CDR1 and CDR2 (germline): SGHTA, FQGNSA. The DNA of the CDR3 is TGTGCCAGCAGCTTAGTCGGAGACGCTAGCACAGATACGCAGTATTTT. It is translated as CASSLVGDASTDTQYF.

This rearrangement joins TRBV7-3 to TRBJ2-1; 7 bases are a match to TRBD2. CDR3 length: 16 residues. From germline, CDR1 is SGHTA and CDR2 FQGTGA. The J segment lost 7 bases and the V segment lost 4 bases, leaving 13 bases of the junction unmatched. CDR3 DNA: TGTGCCAGCAGCTCTCAGGCGGGAGTGACGGGGAATGAGCAGTTCTTC. Translating it yields CASSSQAGVTGNEQFF.

The V gene is TRBV4-2, the J gene TRBJ2-5; possibly TRBD1 for D (5 bases). The J call could be wrong; TRBJ2-7 is a better fit for the DNA end. This CDR3 contains 15 residues. Looked up from germline, CDR1 is LGHNA and CDR2 is YNFKEQ. Written as DNA, the CDR3 is TGTGCCAGCAGCCAAGGGGCACAGGAAGGCTACGAGCAGTACTTC. Translated, it gives CASSQGAQEGYEQYF.

The chain combines TRBV9 with TRBJ2-4; D remains ambiguous. Germline V gene data show CDR1 as SGDLS and CDR2 as YYNGEE. V was cut by 0 bases and J by 1 base, with 11 bases left in between. The CDR3 contains 16 residues. CDR3 in amino acids: CASSVGSIGAKNIQYF. CDR3 nucleotide sequence: TGTGCCAGCAGCGTAGGGAGCATTGGGGCCAAAAACATTCAGTACTTC.

Many counts were recorded for this clone. The genes are TRBV14 and TRBJ2-1; D perhaps matches TRBD1 (5 bases). The germline V gene has CDR1 SGHDN and CDR2 FVKESK. The CDR3 extends over 14 amino acids. Trimming removed 1 base from V and 7 bases from J, with 11 bases in between. The CDR3 sequence is CASSQVSGINEQFF. The CDR3, as DNA: TGTGCCAGCAGCCAAGTATCAGGGATAAATGAGCAGTTCTTC.

Only a few counts were recorded for this clone. This specimen includes other DNA sequences encoding the same CDR3. The chain carries TRBV18 and TRBJ2-7, with 7 positions matching TRBD1. Germline V gene data show CDR1 as KGHSH and CDR2 as LQKENI. This CDR3 has 13 amino acids. V shed 3 bases, J shed 3 bases, and the junction held 2 bases outside the gene matches. CDR3 in DNA: TGTGCCAGCTCACCCGGGACAGACTACGAGCAGTACTTC. Encoded protein: CASSPGTDYEQYF.

This clone was detected a few times. The J gene is TRBJ1-2, the V gene TRBV7-9; 7 nucleotides match TRBD1. Germline loops: CDR1 SEHNR, CDR2 FQNEAQ (reference sequence). This CDR3 contains 15 residues. The junction had 9 bases not matched to a gene; V was cut back by 1 base and J by 7 bases. CDR3 in amino acids: CASSLVTQNRGGYTF. The CDR3 DNA follows: TGTGCCAGCAGCTTAGTGACCCAAAACAGGGGTGGCTACACCTTC.

The chain has TRBV6-6 and TRBJ2-6; 7 bases line up with TRBD2. The ends lost 5 bases at V and 0 bases at J; junction bases unmatched: 4. CDR1 MNHNY and CDR2 SVGAGI come from the germline V gene (reference sequence). The CDR3 covers 16 residues. The chain's CDR3 is CASSILADSGANVLTF. The CDR3 DNA sequence: TGTGCCAGCAGTATCCTAGCGGACTCTGGGGCCAACGTCCTGACTTTC.

This sequence joins TRBV11-2 and TRBJ2-3; the match to TRBD1 covers 7 bases. Trimming cost V 3 bases and J 2 bases; bases outside gene matches: 2. Germline V lookup: CDR1 SGHAT, CDR2 FQNNGV. The CDR3 has 14 residues. The CDR3 protein is CASSLQGDTDTQYF. CDR3 sequence (DNA): TGTGCCAGCAGCTTGCAGGGGGACACAGATACGCAGTATTTT.